The 2 T cell receptor beta chains given below trace back to one sample, sequenced in a study of blood T cell repertoires in COVID-19 (dated by TCRdb to the early 2020s). Receptors were amplified or captured by the immunoSEQ multiplex PCR assay. TCRdb took this table from immuneACCESS and kept in-frame rearrangements with V and J called. Such tables lack part of the clones; where checked against another copy, unresolved V genes explain under half of the gap, and the rest is unexplained. A total of 200,000 to 300,000 clones appear in this sample, about 89% of them only once. Of the sample, about 2.7% is held by the ten largest clones. The sequenced sample was PBMCs or T cells enriched from blood (not recorded which). Receptor source: a woman aged 18-35 years who had recovered from COVID-19.

V gene TRBV6-5 combines with J gene TRBJ2-7; D call uncertain. The CDR3 contains 13 residues. V lost 5 bases, J lost 6 bases, and 14 bases lay in between. Germline V gives CDR1 MNHEY, CDR2 SVGAGI. The DNA of the CDR3 is TGTGCCAGCAGTATAGACCCTGGCGGCGAGCAGTACTTC. Translating it yields CASSIDPGGEQYF.

On this clone: The sample contains more than one DNA sequence encoding this CDR3. The V call is TRBV6-5, the J call TRBJ1-6; D is ambiguous. The V end lost 0 bases, the J end lost 9 bases, and 6 bases lay between the germline ends. Germline CDR1 MNHEY, CDR2 SVGAGI. The CDR3 is 13 residues long. Here the CDR3 DNA reads TGTGCCAGCAGTTACTCCCCAGGTTCACCCCTCCACTTT. It is translated as CASSYSPGSPLHF.